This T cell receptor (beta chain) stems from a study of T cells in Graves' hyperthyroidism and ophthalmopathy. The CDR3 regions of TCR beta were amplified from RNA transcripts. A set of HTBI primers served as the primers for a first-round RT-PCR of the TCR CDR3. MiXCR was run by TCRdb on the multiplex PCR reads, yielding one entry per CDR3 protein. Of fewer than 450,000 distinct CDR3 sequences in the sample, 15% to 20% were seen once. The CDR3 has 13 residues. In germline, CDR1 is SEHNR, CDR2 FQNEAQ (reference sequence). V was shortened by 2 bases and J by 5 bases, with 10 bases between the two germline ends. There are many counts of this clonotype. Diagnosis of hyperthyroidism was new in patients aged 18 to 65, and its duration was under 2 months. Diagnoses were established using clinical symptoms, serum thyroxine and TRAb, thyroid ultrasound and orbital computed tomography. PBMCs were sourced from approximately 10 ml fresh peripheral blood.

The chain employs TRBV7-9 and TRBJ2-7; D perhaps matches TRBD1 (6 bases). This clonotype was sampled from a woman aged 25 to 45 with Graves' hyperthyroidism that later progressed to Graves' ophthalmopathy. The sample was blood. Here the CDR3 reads CASSLMGAHEQYF. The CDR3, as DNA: TGTGCCAGCAGCTTAATGGGGGCCCACGAGCAGTACTTC.